Reported below is one TCR beta chain. Its antigen is undetermined. The record originates from a study of CD4 T cells in relation to SARS-CoV-2 and coronaviruses. Produced via immunoSEQ multiplex PCR; TCRdb's table is partial and in-frame only. The sample has about 26,000 clones, around two thirds seen once. Trimming took off 5 bases at V and 6 bases at J, with 16 bases between the two ends. CDR3 size: 14 residues. Germline values: CDR1 SGHVS, CDR2 FQNEAQ. Unexposed donor CD4+ T cells date from about 2011-2018, before the COVID-19 pandemic. CD4+ T cells were isolated from the cells after more than nine days of culture.

This chain connects TRBV7-8 to TRBJ1-2; possibly TRBD1 for D (6 bases). Material for sequencing was CD4+ T cells from PBMCs, cultured in vitro. The receptor comes from a human donor in good health. As DNA, the CDR3 is TGTGCCAGCAGCCCCTTGTCGGGGGGCCATGGCTACACCTTC. It codes for CASSPLSGGHGYTF.